This entry describes one TCR beta chain. What it recognizes is unknown. The data derive from a study of T cells in tumors after PD-1 blockade. Broader study findings: Peripheral recruitment is suggested, as some novel exhausted tumor clones were in pre-treatment blood. Clonal replacement was seen across treatment, not between pre-treatment samples. Among squamous cell carcinoma expanded CD8+ clones, less than 65% of exhausted ones versus 29% of others were novel.

Measured with immunoSEQ multiplex PCR; TCRdb has only the in-frame clones, and not every one. Here the sample spans 10,000 to 15,000 clones, about three fifths being singletons. Here the sequenced sample was tumor tissue, taken before anti-PD-1 treatment. The sequence derives from a human donor with cutaneous squamous cell carcinoma.

DNA for the CDR3: TGTGCCAGCAGCGGGTTCTCGGATACGCAGTATTTT. Translating it yields CASSGFSDTQYF. The rearrangement joins TRBV7-2 to TRBJ2-3, with D hard to call. Trimming took off 5 bases at V and 6 bases at J, with 9 bases between the two ends. There are 12 residues in the CDR3. From germline, CDR1 is SGHTA and CDR2 FQGNSA.